This T cell receptor (beta chain) was observed in a study of shared T cell receptors in the human thymus. There are a few counts of this clone. This CDR3 spans 15 amino acids. The V and J ends lost 4 bases and 6 bases respectively, with 15 bases between them. Germline-derived CDR1 and CDR2 are LNHNV and YYDKDF (reference sequence). The method was immunoSEQ multiplex PCR; TCRdb's version includes in-frame clones alone and lacks a portion of them. The sample consists of 450,000 to 650,000 clones, approximately 80% of them appearing once. The data also belong to a second study, concerning human thymus T cells. That work contributes: Those donating were healthy Finnish infants in corrective surgery for congenital heart defects. Corrective heart surgery yielded the resections from which the thymus tissue came. Thymic and blood repertoires seemed to favor certain V and J genes. Reports from related research described highly overlapping thymic repertoires among unrelated individuals.

Input material: thymocytes. V and J are TRBV15 and TRBJ2-2; tentative D call: TRBD1 (5 bases). This sequence was found in a boy under two years old with a congenital heart defect. CDR3 sequence (DNA): TGTGCCACCAGCACCCTGGACCAGGGCTCCGGGGAGCTGTTTTTT. This gives the protein CATSTLDQGSGELFF.